This T cell receptor (beta chain) was sequenced during a study of identifying expanded T cells in peripheral blood. Study results and caveats: Over approximately two and four weeks, about 15 and 19 clones changed, versus around 1.1 between replicates. Clone count variance between approximately two-week samples rose with total template count.

Between the trimmed V and J ends, which lost 7 bases and 4 bases, there was a span of 7 bases. This CDR3 is 11 amino acids long. Germline V lookup: CDR1 MNHEY, CDR2 SVGAGI. This table comes from immunoSEQ multiplex PCR, and its TCRdb copy is limited to in-frame clones, with some not included. The sample shows roughly 130,000 clones, around nine tenths of them seen only once. Points on this clone: Its antigen is not identified.

Healthy donors had no documented immune events, such as infections, while sampled. Sequenced input: blood. The clonotype was recovered from a person aged 18 to 75 in good health. The V gene is TRBV6-5, the J gene TRBJ1-1; D is possibly TRBD1 (5 bases). In DNA, the CDR3 is TGTGCCAGCACGGGGGGCACTGAAGCTTTCTTT. It specifies CASTGGTEAFF.